Presented here are 10 T cell receptor beta chains from one specimen sequenced in a study of identical twins. TCRdb passed the 5' RACE reads through MiXCR, listing each CDR3 protein once. The sample carries about 150,000 distinct CDR3 sequences, approximately 3.5% recorded once. Sequenced: memory T cells sorted from blood. Receptors were obtained from a young man in good health.

This clonotype has a count of ten or more. The V and J genes are TRBV28 and TRBJ2-4; maybe TRBD1 (6 bases). The germline CDR1 and CDR2 sequences are MDHEN and SYDVKM. Trimming cost V 5 bases and J 6 bases, with 20 bases left between them. The CDR3 runs to 16 residues. This CDR3 reads CASSTRRDTSVNIQYF. As DNA, the CDR3 is TGTGCCAGCAGTACTCGCCGGGACACGTCCGTAAACATTCAGTACTTC.

Ten or more counts support this clonotype. CDR3 sequence reads: CASSSRDSAVHTF. The DNA of the CDR3 is TGTGCCAGCAGCTCCCGGGACAGCGCTGTGCACACCTTC. V usage is TRBV5-6 and J usage is TRBJ1-2; 7 nucleotides match TRBD1. V gave up 3 bases and J gave up 12 bases; unmatched junction bases: 11. Germline V gene sequence: CDR1 SGHDT, CDR2 YYEEEE. This CDR3 comprises 13 residues.

This clonotype was counted many times. For the CDR3, the DNA is TGCAGTGCTAATGGGGGTGGAAGCACAGATACGCAGTATTTT. Translation: CSANGGGSTDTQYF. This chain uses TRBV20-1 with TRBJ2-3; D tentatively fits TRBD1 or TRBD2 (5 bases each). The CDR3 covers 14 residues. Germline assignment: CDR1 DFQATT and CDR2 SNEGSKA (reference sequence). V was cut by 4 bases and J by 0 bases, with 11 bases left in between.

This clonotype was seen at least ten times. V and J are TRBV6-2 or TRBV6-3 and TRBJ2-2; a possible D gene is TRBD2 (6 bases). The CDR3 runs 17 residues. Germline V lookup: CDR1 MNHEY, CDR2 SVGEGT. Deletions cut 2 bases from V and 2 bases from J, with 15 bases between. CDR3 residues: CASSYLAGILNTGELFF. The DNA of the CDR3 is TGTGCCAGCAGTTACCTGGCGGGGATCCTCAACACCGGGGAGCTGTTTTTT.

At least ten counts were recorded for this clonotype. J is TRBJ1-3 and V is TRBV20-1; tentative D call: TRBD1 (5 bases). Germline CDR1 reads DFQATT; CDR2 reads SNEGSKA (reference sequence). The CDR3 has 16 amino acids. V dropped 5 bases and J dropped 0 bases, with 17 bases sitting between them. CDR3 loop: CSAFSGTYSSGNTIYF. The CDR3 bases are TGCAGTGCTTTCTCTGGGACCTATAGCTCTGGAAACACCATATATTTT.

This clonotype has at least ten counts. The chain is built from TRBV12-3 or TRBV12-4 and TRBJ2-3; D is perhaps TRBD1 or TRBD2 (6 bases each). The CDR3 length is 18 residues. Trimming pared 4 bases from V and 2 bases from J, leaving 22 bases between. CDR3 sequence: CASSSDGTGGLFTDTQYF. CDR3 sequence (DNA): TGTGCCAGCAGTTCCGACGGGACTGGGGGCTTATTCACAGATACGCAGTATTTT.

This clonotype was picked up many times. The chain joins TRBV5-4 to TRBJ2-1, with 8 nucleotides matching TRBD2. Germline V gives CDR1 SGHNT, CDR2 YYREEE (reference sequence). The CDR3 is 16 amino acids. The trim removed 4 bases at V and 4 bases at J, leaving 10 bases unmatched. The DNA of the CDR3 is TGTGCCAGCAGCGCGCGGGATAGCGGGGTATACAATGAGCAGTTCTTC. Translation gives CASSARDSGVYNEQFF.

This sequence joins TRBV7-2 and TRBJ2-5, with 11 bases fitting TRBD1. CDR3 size: 17 residues. V was pared by 6 bases and J by 5 bases, with 14 bases of the junction left unmatched. Germline V gene sequence: CDR1 SGHTA, CDR2 FQGNSA. DNA of the CDR3: TGTGCCAGCAGGCCCGGGACAGGGGGTCTGGGAGCGGAGACCCAGTACTTC. It is translated as CASRPGTGGLGAETQYF. Full variable domain (rest looked up from reference TRBV7-2 and TRBJ2-5): GAGVSQSPSNKVTEKGKDVELRCDPISGHTALYWYRQSLGQGLEFLIYFQGNSAPDKSGLPSDRFSAERTGGSVSTLTIQRTQQEDSAVYLCASRPGTGGLGAETQYFGPGTRLLVL.

At least ten counts were recorded for this clonotype. This sequence joins TRBV7-2 and TRBJ2-1; no firm D call. The CDR3 is made up of 14 amino acids. The V gene's germline CDR1 is SGHTA and CDR2 FQGNSA. V shed 1 base and J shed 6 bases, with 10 bases lying between them. DNA for the CDR3: TGTGCCAGCAGCTTAGGCCAATCCGGCAATGAGCAGTTCTTC. It encodes CASSLGQSGNEQFF.

This clonotype has ten or more counts. The rearrangement links TRBV5-6 to TRBJ2-3, with TRBD1 as a possible D gene (6 bases). V was clipped by 2 bases and J by 0 bases, with 13 bases between them. CDR1 is SGHDT, CDR2 YYEEEE, per germline. This CDR3 is built from 16 residues. This chain's CDR3 is CASSLRTAYSTDTQYF. The CDR3 DNA is TGTGCCAGCAGCTTAAGGACAGCTTATAGCACAGATACGCAGTATTTT.